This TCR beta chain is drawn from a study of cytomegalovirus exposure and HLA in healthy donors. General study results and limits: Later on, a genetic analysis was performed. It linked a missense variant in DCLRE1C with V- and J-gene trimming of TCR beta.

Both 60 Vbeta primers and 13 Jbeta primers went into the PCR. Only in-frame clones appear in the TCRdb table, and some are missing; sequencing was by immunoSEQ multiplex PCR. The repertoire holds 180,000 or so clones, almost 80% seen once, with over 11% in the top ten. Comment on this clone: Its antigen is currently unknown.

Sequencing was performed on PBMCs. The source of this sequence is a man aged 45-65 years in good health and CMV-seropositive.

CDR3 in amino acids: CASSLARQFSGNTIYF. CDR3 bases: TGTGCCAGCAGCTTGGCCCGTCAGTTCTCTGGAAACACCATATATTTT. The V gene is TRBV5-8, the J gene TRBJ1-3; D ambiguous. Germline assignment: CDR1 SGHTS and CDR2 YDEGEE. The V end lost 0 bases, the J end lost 0 bases, and 10 bases lay between the germline ends. The CDR3 sequence is 16 residues long.